This T cell receptor (beta chain) was sequenced in a study of blood T cell repertoires in COVID-19. Deletions cut 3 bases from V and 0 bases from J, with 6 bases between. The CDR3 spans 14 residues. From germline, CDR1 is SEHNR and CDR2 FQNEAQ (reference sequence). In terms of age and location, participants ranged from about 18 to 95 years and lived in under 30 US areas. This table comes from immunoSEQ multiplex PCR, and its TCRdb copy is limited to in-frame clones, with some not included. The sample includes over 250,000 clones, around 90% of them seen just once. The material sequenced was PBMCs or T cells enriched from blood (not recorded which). The chain has TRBV7-9 and TRBJ1-5; D perhaps matches TRBD1 (6 bases). The TCR comes from a woman aged 45-60 years who had recovered from COVID-19. For the CDR3, the DNA is TGTGCCAGCAGCTTGGACAGTAGCAATCAGCCCCAGCATTTT. Translation: CASSLDSSNQPQHF.